This T cell receptor (beta chain) appears in the sequencing data of a study of neurological immune-mediated disorders. TCRdb reprocessed the 5' RACE reads with MiXCR, giving one entry per CDR3 protein. The sample shows about 74,000 distinct CDR3 sequences, 4% to 6% of them seen only once. The CDR3 has 10 residues. Germline CDR1 reads SQVTM; CDR2 reads ANQGSEA. V was clipped by 6 bases and J by 7 bases, with 7 bases between them. The sequenced sample consisted of PBMCs. The chain recombines TRBV29-1 with TRBJ2-1; D is unresolved. The origin of this receptor is a man aged 18 to 29 with multiple sclerosis. In DNA form, the CDR3 reads TGCAGCGTCCTGTTGAATGAGCAGTTCTTC. This gives the protein CSVLLNEQFF.